What follows is one TCR beta chain and its context. The antigen remains unidentified. The entry originates in a study of shared clonotypes between healthy human individuals. Whole-study findings and limits: Clonotype sharing among donors was thought likely to change with sequencing depth.

When samples were unsorted, some 90 million PBMCs were used for genomic DNA. Each PCR replicate run on unsorted PBMC took in 300 ng DNA, about 30,000 T cell genomes. Sequencing on ten immunoSEQ deep assay plates was performed for unsorted PBMC DNA. Profiled with immunoSEQ multiplex PCR; TCRdb holds only in-frame clones, not every one. The repertoire holds about 500,000 clones, with over 60% as singletons. The source material was PBMCs. This receptor was identified in a woman in her thirties or forties in good health. Some clones in this sample may be carry-over from other donors' samples.

The CDR3 DNA follows: TGTGCCTGGAGTGTACAGGGGTTGGGGGAGACCCAGTACTTC. Translation gives CAWSVQGLGETQYF. This chain joins TRBV30 and TRBJ2-5, with 7 bases matching TRBD1. The trim removed 0 bases at V and 5 bases at J, leaving 6 bases unmatched. The germline V gene encodes CDR1 GTSNPN and CDR2 SVGIG (reference sequence). CDR3 size: 14 residues.